This T cell receptor beta chain was documented in a study of Ad26.COV2.S vaccination and SARS-CoV-2 variants. Study outcomes and limitations: Following vaccination, spike-specific CD8+ and CD4+ T cell responses reportedly exhibited substantial breadth. Vaccine and placebo recipients had comparable breadth of non-spike TCRs. People given the vaccine had a wider spike-specific TCR breadth than placebo recipients did. Total T cell responses may have been underestimated by the TCR breadth and depth analyses.

Trimming took 3 bases from V and 5 from J, leaving 14 bases between them. From germline, CDR1 is GTSNPN and CDR2 SVGIG (reference sequence). There are 13 residues in the CDR3. Only in-frame clones appear in the TCRdb table, and some are missing; sequencing was by immunoSEQ multiplex PCR. The sample comprises about 180,000 clones, around nine tenths of which are singletons, and under 7.5% rests with the top ten. In regard to this clone: The antigen is not known.

The sample here was peripheral blood, taken after recovery from COVID-19. The TCR was taken from a human donor who had recovered from COVID-19. The chain employs TRBV30 and TRBJ2-7; D is unresolved. The CDR3 DNA reads TGTGCCTGGAGCTTGGGTCCGACGAACGAGCAGTACTTC. Protein sequence: CAWSLGPTNEQYF.